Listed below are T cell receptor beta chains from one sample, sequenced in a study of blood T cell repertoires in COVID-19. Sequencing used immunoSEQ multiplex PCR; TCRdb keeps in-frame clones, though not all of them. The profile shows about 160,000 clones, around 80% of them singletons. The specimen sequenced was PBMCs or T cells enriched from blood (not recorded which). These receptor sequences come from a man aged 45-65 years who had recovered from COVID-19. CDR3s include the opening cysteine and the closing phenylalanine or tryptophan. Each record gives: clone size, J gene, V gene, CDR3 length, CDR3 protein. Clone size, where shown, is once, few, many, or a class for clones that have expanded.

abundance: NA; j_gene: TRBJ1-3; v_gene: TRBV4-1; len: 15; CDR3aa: CASSRGQGNGNTIYF
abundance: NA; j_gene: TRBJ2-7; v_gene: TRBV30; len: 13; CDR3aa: CAWGVGGIYEQYF
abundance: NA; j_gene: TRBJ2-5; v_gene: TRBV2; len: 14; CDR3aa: CASSPGGLSETQYF
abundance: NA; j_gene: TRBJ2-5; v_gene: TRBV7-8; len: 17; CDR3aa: CASSLTSGGLTRGTQYF
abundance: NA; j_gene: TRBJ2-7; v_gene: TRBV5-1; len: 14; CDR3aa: CASSFATGAYEQYF
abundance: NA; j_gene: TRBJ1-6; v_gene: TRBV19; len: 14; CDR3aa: CASSSGQGYSPLHF
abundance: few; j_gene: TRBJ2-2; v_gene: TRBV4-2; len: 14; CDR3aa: CASLAGGTTGELFF
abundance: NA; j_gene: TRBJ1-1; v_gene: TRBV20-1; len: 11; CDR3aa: CSSRGLSEAFF
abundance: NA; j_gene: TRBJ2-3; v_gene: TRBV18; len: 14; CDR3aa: CASSPRTNTDTQYF
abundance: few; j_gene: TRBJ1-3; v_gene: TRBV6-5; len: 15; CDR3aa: CASSKGQADGNTIYF
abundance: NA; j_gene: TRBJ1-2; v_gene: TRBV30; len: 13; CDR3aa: CAWETSLGHGYTF
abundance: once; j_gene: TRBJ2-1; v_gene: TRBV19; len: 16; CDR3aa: CATRTSGGAGRGEQFF
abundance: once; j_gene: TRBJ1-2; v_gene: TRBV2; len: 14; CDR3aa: CASSEATGAGGYTF
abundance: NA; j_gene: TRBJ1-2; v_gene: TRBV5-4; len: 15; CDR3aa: CASSSKGGHLYGYTF
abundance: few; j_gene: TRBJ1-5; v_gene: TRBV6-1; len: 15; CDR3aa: CASSDGQGGNQPQHF
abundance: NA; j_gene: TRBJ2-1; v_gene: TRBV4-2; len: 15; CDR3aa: CASSQDASEYNEQFF
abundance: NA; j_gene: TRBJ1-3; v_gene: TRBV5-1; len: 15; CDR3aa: CASSTGTGAGNTIYF
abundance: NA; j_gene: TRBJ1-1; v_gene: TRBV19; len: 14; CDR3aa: CASITGGGITEAFF
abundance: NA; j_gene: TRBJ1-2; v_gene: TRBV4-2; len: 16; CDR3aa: CASSQGPPPGEHGYTF
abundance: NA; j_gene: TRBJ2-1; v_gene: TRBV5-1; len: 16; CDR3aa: CASSGQLAGKGNEQFF
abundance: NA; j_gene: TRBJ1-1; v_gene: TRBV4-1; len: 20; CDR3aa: CASSQVVPFRDSHMNTEAFF
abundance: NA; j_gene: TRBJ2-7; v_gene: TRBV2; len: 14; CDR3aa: CASRIGDRLSEQYF
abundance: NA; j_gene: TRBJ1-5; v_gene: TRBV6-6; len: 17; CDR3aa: CASSLTGTGGQNQPQHF
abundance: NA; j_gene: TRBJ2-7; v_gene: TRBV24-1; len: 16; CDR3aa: CATSGRDAWRDYEQYF
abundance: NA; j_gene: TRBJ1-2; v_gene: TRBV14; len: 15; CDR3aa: CASSPLDREFYGYTF
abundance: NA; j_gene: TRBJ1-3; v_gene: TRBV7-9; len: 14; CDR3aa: CASTQPGFGNTIYF
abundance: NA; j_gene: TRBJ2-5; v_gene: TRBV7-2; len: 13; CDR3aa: CASSRGREETQYF
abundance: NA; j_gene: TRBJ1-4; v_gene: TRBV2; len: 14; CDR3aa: CASSLQGLNEKLFF
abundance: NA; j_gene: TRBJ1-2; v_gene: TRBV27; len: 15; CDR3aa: CASSNHRIQDHGYTF
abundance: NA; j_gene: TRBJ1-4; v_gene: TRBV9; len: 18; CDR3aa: CASSRGSRGLATNEKLFF
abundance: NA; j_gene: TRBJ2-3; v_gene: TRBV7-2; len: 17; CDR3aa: CASSLDLPLAGTDTQYF
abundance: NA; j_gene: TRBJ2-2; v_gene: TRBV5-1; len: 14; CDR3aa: CASSLSGLSGELFF
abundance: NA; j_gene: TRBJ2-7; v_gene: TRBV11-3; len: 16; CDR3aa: CASSLGGAGGVYEQYF
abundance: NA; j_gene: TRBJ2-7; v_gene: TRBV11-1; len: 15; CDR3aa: CASSLQGTSGYEQYF
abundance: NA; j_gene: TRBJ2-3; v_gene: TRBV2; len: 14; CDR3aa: CASSVQGIGDTQYF
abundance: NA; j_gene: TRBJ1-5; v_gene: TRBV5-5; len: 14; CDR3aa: CASSYQISNQPQHF
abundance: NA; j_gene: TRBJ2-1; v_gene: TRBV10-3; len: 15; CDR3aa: CAIKAETGLYNEQFF
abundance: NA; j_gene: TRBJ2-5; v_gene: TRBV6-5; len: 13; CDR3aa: CASSYVRQETQYF
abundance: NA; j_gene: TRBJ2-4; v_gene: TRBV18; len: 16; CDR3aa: CASSPTAGEAKNIQYF
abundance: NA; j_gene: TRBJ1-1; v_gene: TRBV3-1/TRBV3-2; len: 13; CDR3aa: CASSQVEGTEAFF
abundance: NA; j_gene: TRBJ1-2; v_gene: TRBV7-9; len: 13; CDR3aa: CASSLSANYGYTF
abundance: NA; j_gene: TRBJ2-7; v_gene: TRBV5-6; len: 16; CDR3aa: CASSLGSGQGFSEQYF
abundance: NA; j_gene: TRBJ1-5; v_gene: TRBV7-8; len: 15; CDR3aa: CASSLATGKAQPQHF
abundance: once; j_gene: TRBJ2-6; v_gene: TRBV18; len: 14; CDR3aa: CASSPRQGANVLTF
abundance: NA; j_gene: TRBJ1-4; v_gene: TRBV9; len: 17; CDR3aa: CASSVGTGIATNEKLFF